This passage covers 2 T cell receptor beta chains from one sample sequenced in a study of control samples from healthy donors and cancer patients. TCRdb keeps only in-frame clones here, not all; method: immunoSEQ multiplex PCR. The table records some 250,000 clones, roughly four fifths of them present only once. The specimen was PBMCs. These TCRs come from a woman between 55 and 75 years old with lung cancer.

There are many counts of this clone. The gene calls are TRBV28 and TRBJ1-5, with D unclear. The length of the CDR3 is 14 residues. From germline, CDR1 is MDHEN and CDR2 SYDVKM. V lost 8 bases to trimming and J lost 3 bases, with 14 bases between them. In nucleotides, the CDR3 is TGTGCCAGCTTAGAAGGGCAGCTCAATCAGCCCCAGCATTTT. Protein product: CASLEGQLNQPQHF.

In DNA, the CDR3 is TGTGCCATCAGGCTCGGGGGAAGCACAGATACGCAGTATTTT. Amino acids: CAIRLGGSTDTQYF. The chain joins TRBV10-3 to TRBJ2-3, with TRBD2 as a possible D gene (6 bases). With 6 bases removed from V and 0 bases from J, the gap between germline ends came to 10 bases. The CDR3 consists of 14 residues. CDR1 ENHRY and CDR2 SYGVKD come from the germline V gene.